The following is a TCR beta chain sequence with its context. Its antigen target is currently unknown. The input lacks base qualities; no much larger clone sits a single base away. The sample belongs to a study of cytomegalovirus exposure and HLA in healthy donors (dated by TCRdb to the late 2010s). Some background on the complete study: In an earlier analysis of 550 to 750 of the donors, 276 Gb of sequence data and 95 million to 130 million unique TCR beta sequences from about 180 million T cells were reported. An early release that covered 640 HLA-typed donors contained approximately 290 gigabases of sequencing data and tens of millions of unique TCR sequences. The genetic ancestry cluster associated with self-reported Caucasian donors included about four fifths of the roughly 400 genotyped donors. The study was designed to test whether signatures of past pathogen exposure could be identified by cataloging public T cell receptors. The study used immunosequencing to profile the T cell repertoires of about 670 subjects and linked those repertoires to cytomegalovirus serostatus. Along with the roughly 710-subject first cohort, a separate validation cohort of around 120 different subjects was used. High-throughput TCR immunosequencing, statistical association of individual TCRs with disease status, and machine learning were combined to predict cytomegalovirus infection status. To study patterns of TCR occurrence, a later analysis re-analyzed previously published TCR beta repertoires from 666 donors and added high-resolution HLA genotyping. Rather than drawing on any new phenotypic data, the later analysis identified candidate immune exposures from TCR beta sequences and the way those sequences occurred across donors. In an earlier analysis of over 550 of the donors, high-throughput TCR beta sequencing was used to judge whether each TCR beta V gene segment behaved as functional or pseudogenic. Donor age, sex, ethnicity and CMV serostatus were compiled alongside the repertoire data. A later genetic analysis took genome-wide SNP genotypes for about 55% of the roughly 670 donors and used that subset as a discovery cohort. Every discovery cohort repertoire had been produced on one sequencing platform. HLA typing covered class I and class II loci at four-digit resolution. Typing coverage differed by locus: A, B, C, DRB1 and DQB1 were typed in roughly 620-640 donors, DQA1 in about 500, DPA1 in some 570, and DPB1 in approximately 450. Because of strong linkage in the cohort, roughly five DR-DQ haplotypes were treated as single units for association and clustering. Among approximately 370 genotyped donors of the cohort, an average of around 250,000 unique TCR beta nucleotide sequences was sequenced per donor, of which roughly 17% were non-productive. Study-wide conclusions, independent of this receptor: In a later analysis, TCR association rates were found to vary across HLA loci, with the most associated TCRs seen for DRB1 alleles and the fewest for HLA-C alleles. In vitro tests confirmed that three of the cytomegalovirus-associated TCR beta chains recognize cytomegalovirus antigens. In the study, 164 TCR beta chains were listed as associated with cytomegalovirus. A later genetic analysis associated a missense DCLRE1C variant with V-gene and J-gene trimming of TCR beta chains, and an independent cohort replicated the association. Most CMV-associated TCR beta chains appeared to be HLA-restricted in a later analysis, and the HLA associations seemed to be driven largely by CMV exposure. A group of highly shared sequence variants was considered likely to be a technical artifact of the sequencing pipeline. The authors suggested that the approach could potentially be generalized to other disease states and immunological phenotypes. A later analysis found that HLA-associated TCR beta chains were more clonally expanded and had lower generation probabilities than equally common non-associated chains. Because HLA typing was missing for some donors at each locus, association tests included only the typed subset. The classifier was reported to diagnose cytomegalovirus status with high specificity and sensitivity in both the original and validation cohorts. CMV serostatus was the only immune exposure information available for the cohort. A later analysis associated 16,951 TCR beta sequences with specific HLA alleles at a false discovery rate of 0.05. According to a later genetic analysis, donors in an Asian-associated ancestry cluster had fewer N-insertions in productive TCRs than the approximately 670-donor mean. Most TCR sequences were observed very rarely across donors, whereas some public TCRs were present in many individuals. The cohort was sequenced for TCR beta chains only, and without alpha or paired-chain data the features that could be detected were limited. Strong co-occurrence of HLA alleles, especially DR and DQ, made assigning TCR associations to individual alleles difficult. A further reported finding was that TCR beta sequences accurately predicted the HLA-A and HLA-B alleles for most subjects in the first cohort. A later analysis reported that several top co-occurrence clusters appeared linked to parvovirus B19, influenza, CMV and Epstein-Barr virus. Linkage disequilibrium might explain the correlated functional status among segregating V segments, but an unknown experimental factor could not be ruled out. Because counts were too low, about 15 rarely observed V segments, including chromosome 9 orphons, were left out of the earlier analysis of 587 of the donors. Sequencing depth was assumed to be roughly uniform across donors in the presence/absence analyses, though that assumption may not hold. Some IMGT-functional V segments, including TRBV6-2 and TRBV6-3, could not be told apart with the 87-base-pair reads, so those segments were excluded. An earlier analysis of around 600 of the donors showed that most TCR beta V segments appeared in productive rearrangements either about 87% or about 30% of the time, which broadly matched IMGT annotations.

The library was made by the immunoSEQ multiplex PCR assay. For the multiplex PCR, a mixture combining 60 forward primers for TCR Vbeta segments and 13 reverse primers for TCR Jbeta segments was used. The CDR3 region of rearranged TCR beta genes was amplified from genomic DNA with a multiplex PCR assay. Amplified TCR beta libraries were sequenced as 87-base-pair reads on the Illumina HiSeq System. The study's processing was this. In a later analysis, roughly 80 million unique TCR beta chains were counted across the roughly 610 repertoires, and roughly 9.9 million of these chains were shared by at least two donors. A nearest-neighbor algorithm error-corrected the raw reads and collapsed the reads into unique sequences, merging closely related sequences to remove PCR and sequencing errors. Alignment of CDR3 sequences to IMGT reference sequences was used to assign V, D and J gene segments. For a sequence to be retained, a match of at least six nucleotides was required to both a V gene segment and a J gene segment. Rearrangements were classified as productive when the CDR3 lacked stop codons and remained in frame with V and J, and all other rearrangements were classified as non-productive. CDR3 was defined according to IMGT convention as the region running from the second conserved V-encoded cysteine to the conserved J-encoded phenylalanine. Sequences without an unambiguous match to a single V gene segment were excluded from the earlier analysis of over 500 of the donors. In an earlier analysis of approximately 610 of the donors, V segments were called functional above 56.7% productive rearrangements and were called segregating when the between-donor standard deviation exceeded 5%. A statistical classification framework was built to diagnose cytomegalovirus status from the catalog of TCR beta chain sequences. V and J gene assignment, in a later analysis, came from comparing TCR nucleotide sequences with IMGT/GENE-DB human TR gene sequences. A later analysis assigned CDR3 sequences and most-parsimonious VDJ recombination scenarios with the TCRdist pipeline. In a later analysis, every TCR beta chain was defined by the combination of its CDR3 amino acid sequence and its V-gene family, and reads without a unique V-gene family were dropped. To address suspected cross-contamination and a sequencing artifact, a later analysis removed approximately 590 highly shared, low-generation-probability nucleotide sequences. A later analysis calculated a clonal expansion index for each public chain from normalized within-repertoire ranks of inferred template counts. Generation probabilities in a later analysis came from a VDJ recombination model fitted to out-of-frame rearrangements, and those results were checked against IGoR. A later analysis scored TCR-TCR, TCR-HLA and TCR-CMV co-occurrence with hypergeometric tests, applying a repertoire-size bias correction to TCR pairs. To estimate false discovery rates, a later analysis permuted the HLA or CMV assignments 20 times. In a later analysis, co-occurring TCRs were grouped using DBSCAN, and TCRdist sequence similarity was added for clustering within HLA-allele-positive subsets. For co-occurrence clustering, repertoires with fewer than 30,000 or more than 120,000 public chains were excluded, along with roughly 5 repertoires with anomalous nucleotide sharing. TCRdb's version of the immuneACCESS table is confined to in-frame rearrangements and falls short of the full clone set. An unresolved V gene accounts for under half of the shortfall where checked; the remainder is of unknown origin. The V and J calls and clone size come from that table; D and trimming were worked out from the DNA. For this sample the table gives 220,000 or so clones, of which about 77% were detected only once. The ten largest clones represent under 2% of the sample.

In total, 666 healthy bone marrow donors made up the cohort. At the time of sampling, every cohort member was nominally healthy, though immune exposures that went unrecorded were likely present. The donor tested CMV seronegative, placing the donor among the roughly 340 seronegative members of the cohort. Each donor provided a peripheral blood sample, and peripheral blood mononuclear cells were used for TCR beta sequencing. The Qiagen DNeasy Blood Extraction Kit was used to extract genomic DNA from the blood cell samples. The CDR3 has 16 amino acids, counting the end cysteine and phenylalanine. Of the read, only the CDR3 DNA is kept; its 48 bases are in frame from base 1. V ends up 5 bases short and J 3 bases short, with an unmatched junction base count of 7. CDR1 and CDR2, per the germline V gene, are SNHLY and FYNNEI.

This clonotype was obtained from a woman under 40 in good health and CMV-seronegative. Sequencing was performed on PBMCs. The chain links TRBV2 with TRBJ2-2, with 9 junctional bases fitting TRBD1. The nucleotide sequence is TGTGCCAGCAGTAGATACAGGGGGCAGGACACCGGGGAGCTGTTTTTT. It encodes CASSRYRGQDTGELFF.